Below, 31 T cell receptor beta chains from the same sample are listed, as sequenced in a study of cytomegalovirus exposure and HLA in healthy donors. PCR employed 60 Vbeta and 13 Jbeta primers. The data were produced by immunoSEQ multiplex PCR, yet TCRdb's version contains in-frame clones alone and is incomplete. The data hold about 140,000 clones, with around 80% observed a single time. Sequenced material: PBMCs. These TCRs come from a middle-aged man in good health and CMV-seronegative.

This chain uses TRBV29-1 with TRBJ2-5; 13 bases map to TRBD2. The J call is in doubt because the DNA end fits TRBJ2-7 better. This CDR3 contains 14 residues. Germline CDR1 and CDR2: SQVTM and ANQGSEA. The CDR3 coding sequence is TGCAGCGTTGAGACTAGCGGGGGGTCCTACGAGCAGTACTTC. Residues: CSVETSGGSYEQYF.

J is TRBJ1-2 and V is TRBV6-5; 10 bases agree with TRBD1. J gave up 6 bases and V 6 bases, and 10 bases lay outside the gene matches. Germline V CDR1 and CDR2: MNHEY, SVGAGI. The CDR3 length is 15 residues. In DNA form, the CDR3 reads TGTGCCAGCAGCAGAAGACTCGGGACAGGGGATGGCTACACCTTC. The encoded protein is CASSRRLGTGDGYTF.

J is TRBJ1-3 and V is TRBV2; D might be TRBD1 (6 bases). Between the trimmed V and J ends, which lost 8 bases and 0 bases, there was a span of 14 bases. CDR3 length equals 15 residues. Germline V gene lookup returns CDR1 SNHLY and CDR2 FYNNEI. CDR3 protein: CASRGQPTSGNTIYF. CDR3 nucleotides: TGTGCCAGCCGTGGACAGCCGACCTCTGGAAACACCATATATTTT.

The chain has TRBV28 and TRBJ1-5; D gene unclear. CDR3 length: 14 residues. Per germline, CDR1 MDHEN and CDR2 SYDVKM. Trimming took off 7 bases at V and 2 bases at J, with 12 bases between the two ends. The DNA for the CDR3 is TGTGCCAGCAACGCAGGAGGTCGCAATCAGCCCCAGCATTTT. This codes for CASNAGGRNQPQHF.

The chain is built from TRBV29-1 and TRBJ2-3, with 12 nucleotides matching TRBD2. Per the germline V gene, CDR1 is SQVTM and CDR2 is ANQGSEA. The CDR3 spans 13 residues. V lost 8 bases, J lost 4 bases, and 4 bases stayed unmatched. The CDR3 DNA reads TGCAGCTCCCTAGCGGGGGGGGCAGATACGCAGTATTTT. Translated, it gives CSSLAGGADTQYF.

V usage is TRBV5-1 and J usage is TRBJ2-3, with 10 bases identical to TRBD2. Losses at the gene ends were 2 bases for V and 5 bases for J; bases not matched to a gene: 5. Germline V gives CDR1 SGHRS, CDR2 YFSETQ. The CDR3 loop spans 15 amino acids. The CDR3 here is CASSFSGGQGDTQYF. CDR3 sequence (DNA): TGCGCCAGCAGCTTTAGCGGGGGGCAGGGAGATACGCAGTATTTT.

The chain couples TRBV23-1 to TRBJ2-7, with D perhaps matching TRBD1 (6 bases). TRBV23-1 is recorded as an ORF, its role being uncertain. Trimming removed 6 bases at V and 2 bases at J, with 11 bases between. This CDR3 has 13 residues. CDR3 protein: CASRRTATYEQYF. The CDR3 DNA reads as TGCGCCAGCAGGCGGACAGCTACCTACGAGCAGTACTTC.

As for this clone: This specimen includes other DNA sequences encoding the same CDR3. This chain joins TRBV5-5 and TRBJ1-2; D is unresolved. The CDR3 contains 13 residues. The germline V gene has CDR1 SGHKS and CDR2 YYEKEE (reference sequence). Trimming stripped 0 bases from V and 4 bases from J, with 7 bases between. CDR3 residues: CASSLDSTYGYTF. In DNA, the CDR3 is TGTGCCAGCAGCTTGGACAGTACCTATGGCTACACCTTC.

The genes are TRBV28 and TRBJ1-4; 9 positions agree with TRBD1. CDR3 length: 14 residues. Trimming removed 10 bases from V and 3 bases from J; junction bases left unmatched: 6. Germline CDR1 reads MDHEN; CDR2 reads SYDVKM. CDR3 bases: TGTGCCACCGCCACAGGGGGCTCTAATGAAAAACTGTTTTTT. As protein: CATATGGSNEKLFF.

The chain combines TRBV7-2 with TRBJ1-5, with TRBD1 as a possible D gene (6 bases). The V end lost 5 bases, the J end lost 6 bases, and 17 bases lay between the germline ends. The germline CDR1 and CDR2 sequences are SGHTA and FQGNSA. The CDR3 covers 15 residues. The CDR3 loop reads CASSVRGGFSQPQHF. The CDR3 DNA is TGTGCCAGCAGCGTCCGAGGGGGATTCAGTCAGCCCCAGCATTTT.

The CDR3 DNA is TGTGCCAGCAGCGTAGTCGATGGGCAAGGCTACACCTTC. Translated, it gives CASSVVDGQGYTF. This chain uses TRBV9 with TRBJ1-2; D not resolved. Germline lookup yields CDR1 SGDLS and CDR2 YYNGEE. The CDR3 extends over 13 amino acids. V dropped 0 bases and J dropped 8 bases, with 11 bases sitting between them.

The gene calls are TRBV7-2 and TRBJ2-1; TRBD2 aligns across 8 bases. The germline CDR1 and CDR2 sequences are SGHTA and FQGNSA. J lost 7 bases, V lost 2 bases, and 16 bases had no gene match. The CDR3 loop spans 18 amino acids. The CDR3 DNA is TGTGCCAGCAGCTTATCGTTCCCCGGGTCCAGCGGGGGTAATGAGCAGTTCTTC. Protein: CASSLSFPGSSGGNEQFF. Together with reference TRBV7-2 and TRBJ2-1, the CDR3 gives the full variable domain: GAGVSQSPSNKVTEKGKDVELRCDPISGHTALYWYRQSLGQGLEFLIYFQGNSAPDKSGLPSDRFSAERTGGSVSTLTIQRTQQEDSAVYLCASSLSFPGSSGGNEQFFGPGTRLTVL.

This rearrangement joins TRBV9 to TRBJ2-5; tentative D call: TRBD2 (6 bases). The CDR3 covers 17 residues. Germline-derived CDR1 and CDR2 are SGDLS and YYNGEE. The V end was cut by 0 bases, the J end by 4 bases, with 19 bases between. CDR3 in amino acids: CASSVEAPGVPRETQYF. CDR3 DNA sequence: TGTGCCAGCAGCGTAGAAGCTCCGGGGGTGCCAAGAGAGACCCAGTACTTC.

A few counts support this clone. The rearrangement uses TRBV11-2 and TRBJ2-6; 7 nucleotides agree with TRBD2. Germline lookup yields CDR1 SGHAT and CDR2 FQNNGV. The CDR3 contains 18 residues. J lost 0 bases, V lost 3 bases, and 8 bases had no gene match. CDR3 nucleotide sequence: TGTGCCAGCAGCTTGGGGAGGGATCCCCTCTCTGGGGCCAACGTCCTGACTTTC. It is translated as CASSLGRDPLSGANVLTF.

Notes on this clone: Distinct nucleotide sequences in the sample also encode this CDR3. V and J are TRBV19 and TRBJ1-6; D not resolved. Per the germline V gene, CDR1 is LNHDA and CDR2 is SQIVND (reference sequence). V was shortened by 5 bases and J by 3 bases, with 20 bases between the two germline ends. CDR3 size: 18 residues. Here the CDR3 DNA reads TGTGCCAGTAGTGAGAGCGCCCGGGGATGGGACTATAATTCACCCCTCCACTTT. It is translated as CASSESARGWDYNSPLHF.

The chain couples TRBV9 to TRBJ2-5; 14 bases fit TRBD2. There are 16 residues in the CDR3. From germline, CDR1 is SGDLS and CDR2 YYNGEE. With V trimmed by 4 bases and J by 5 bases, 7 bases remained unmatched. CDR3 amino acids: CASSPRLAGGLETQYF. As DNA, the CDR3 is TGTGCCAGCAGCCCCCGACTAGCGGGGGGGCTCGAGACCCAGTACTTC. Full variable domain (missing parts from reference TRBV9 and TRBJ2-5): DSGVTQTPKHLITATGQRVTLRCSPRSGDLSVYWYQQSLDQGLQFLIQYYNGEERAKGNILERFSAQQFPDLHSELNLSSLELGDSALYFCASSPRLAGGLETQYFGPGTRLLVL.

J is TRBJ1-2 and V is TRBV11-2, with 7 positions matching TRBD1. Trimming took 4 bases from V and 4 from J; bases not matched to a gene: 6. Germline CDR1 SGHAT, CDR2 FQNNGV. The CDR3 is 14 residues long. Written as DNA, the CDR3 is TGTGCCAGCAGCTCCAACAGGGGTGCCTATGGCTACACCTTC. Translation gives CASSSNRGAYGYTF.

This clone occurred a few times. The chain recombines TRBV7-2 with TRBJ1-5, with 10 bases fitting TRBD1. V lost 11 bases, J lost 4 bases, and 11 bases stayed unmatched. Per the germline V gene, CDR1 is SGHTA and CDR2 is FQGNSA. The CDR3 is made up of 15 amino acids. Here the CDR3 DNA reads TGTGCCTTCAAAGCCGGGACAGGGGTGAATCAGCCCCAGCATTTT. This codes for CAFKAGTGVNQPQHF.

The J gene is TRBJ1-1, the V gene TRBV7-2; no firm D call. Germline CDR1 is SGHTA and CDR2 is FQGNSA. Trimming removed 1 base at V and 8 bases at J, with 14 bases between. The CDR3 length is 14 residues. CDR3 loop: CASSLDRGTPEAFF. The DNA of the CDR3 is TGTGCCAGCAGCTTAGATAGAGGTACCCCCGAAGCTTTCTTT.

A word on this clone: The junction and the germline gene differ at one end; a read error may be behind it. The V and J genes are TRBV7-9 and TRBJ1-4; no reliable D call. The V gene's germline CDR1 is SEHNR and CDR2 FQNEAQ (reference sequence). The length of the CDR3 is 15 residues. DNA of the CDR3: TGTTCCAGCAGCCCCCCAGAGGGTGTGCATGAAAAACTGTTTTTT. This encodes CSSSPPEGVHEKLFF.

The CDR3 reads CASSLSPSAEKLFF. The CDR3, as DNA: TGTGCCAGCAGCTTAAGCCCGAGCGCTGAAAAACTGTTTTTT. V usage is TRBV11-2 and J usage is TRBJ1-4, with unresolved D. The CDR3 totals 14 residues. V dropped 2 bases and J dropped 7 bases, with 11 bases sitting between them. Germline loops: CDR1 SGHAT, CDR2 FQNNGV. The full variable domain, completed using reference TRBV11-2 and TRBJ1-4, is EAGVAQSPRYKIIEKRQSVAFWCNPISGHATLYWYQQILGQGPKLLIQFQNNGVVDDSQLPKDRFSAERLKGVDSTLKIQPAKLEDSAVYLCASSLSPSAEKLFFGSGTQLSVL.

CDR3 DNA sequence: TGCGCCAGCAGCCTCGGGGTATCGGACGAGCAGTACTTC. As protein: CASSLGVSDEQYF. The chain employs TRBV5-1 and TRBJ2-5; weak D call: TRBD2 (5 bases). The closer fit of TRBJ2-7 to the DNA end suggests the J call may be wrong. From germline, CDR1 is SGHRS and CDR2 YFSETQ. This CDR3 contains 13 residues.

This chain joins TRBV6-5 and TRBJ1-2; no firm D call. The germline CDR1 and CDR2 sequences are MNHEY and SVGAGI. V gave up 6 bases and J gave up 8 bases, with 13 bases separating them. The CDR3 length is 12 residues. CDR3 DNA sequence: TGTGCCAGCAGGGAGGGTGGAAACGGCTACACCTTC. Protein: CASREGGNGYTF.

The chain couples TRBV5-1 to TRBJ2-5; D is undetermined. The V gene's germline CDR1 is SGHRS and CDR2 YFSETQ. Deletions cut 0 bases from V and 0 bases from J, with 9 bases between. The CDR3 extends over 15 amino acids. CDR3 in DNA: TGCGCCAGCAGCTTGGGGTCAGCGAACCAAGAGACCCAGTACTTC. This codes for CASSLGSANQETQYF.

This clone has a single count. The V and J genes are TRBV6-6 and TRBJ1-6; 10 nucleotides match TRBD1. CDR3 length equals 16 residues. Germline V lookup: CDR1 MNHNY, CDR2 SVGAGI (reference sequence). V was clipped by 2 bases and J by 8 bases; unmatched bases: 6. As DNA, the CDR3 is TGTGCCAGCAGTTACACCCTTGGACAGGGGGATTCACCCCTCCACTTT. It encodes CASSYTLGQGDSPLHF.

The chain is built from TRBV5-6 and TRBJ2-7; weak D call: TRBD1 (6 bases). The CDR3 has 16 amino acids. V lost 0 bases and J 2 bases, leaving 15 bases between the germline ends. In germline, CDR1 is SGHDT, CDR2 YYEEEE. CDR3 nucleotide sequence: TGTGCCAGCAGCTTGGGAGGGGACAACGGACCCTACGAGCAGTACTTC. Translating gives CASSLGGDNGPYEQYF.

V usage is TRBV10-3 and J usage is TRBJ2-7, with TRBD1 identical over 9 bases. Trimming took 6 bases from V and 4 from J; bases not matched to a gene: 10. CDR3 size: 15 residues. Germline CDR1 ENHRY, CDR2 SYGVKD. In DNA form, the CDR3 reads TGTGCCATCAGCTCACATAGGACAGGGGAGTACGAGCAGTACTTC. This translates into CAISSHRTGEYEQYF.

The rearrangement joins TRBV6-1 to TRBJ1-1; 8 bases line up with TRBD1. With V trimmed by 8 bases and J by 5 bases, 10 bases remained unmatched. The CDR3 length is 14 residues. The germline V gene encodes CDR1 MNHNS and CDR2 SASEGT. The CDR3 DNA follows: TGTGCCAGCGGAAGGACAGGGAAGGGGACTGAAGCTTTCTTT. It specifies CASGRTGKGTEAFF.

The chain links TRBV6-5 to TRBJ2-5; TRBD1 aligns across 7 bases. Germline V gives CDR1 MNHEY, CDR2 SVGAGI. V dropped 6 bases and J dropped 5; count of bases not matched to a gene: 12. CDR3 length: 15 amino acids. DNA of the CDR3: TGTGCCAGCAGCCACTATCTCAGGGGGACGGAGACCCAGTACTTC. Protein product: CASSHYLRGTETQYF.

The V and J genes are TRBV27 and TRBJ1-3; a weak D match, TRBD1 (5 bases). Germline V gene sequence: CDR1 MNHEY, CDR2 SMNVEV (reference sequence). The V and J ends lost 4 bases and 4 bases respectively, with 17 bases between them. The CDR3 is 16 residues long. The CDR3 here is CASSYVQPRQGNTIYF. The CDR3 DNA sequence: TGTGCCAGCAGTTATGTTCAGCCAAGACAGGGAAACACCATATATTTT.

The chain is built from TRBV28 and TRBJ2-5; TRBD1 is a possible D gene (5 bases). Germline V CDR1 and CDR2: MDHEN, SYDVKM. There are 14 residues in the CDR3. Trimming shortened V by 4 bases and J by 5 bases, and 14 bases separated the two germline ends. The CDR3 coding sequence is TGTGCCAGCAGTTCCCGAGTGGGGCGGGAGACCCAGTACTTC. This gives the protein CASSSRVGRETQYF.